Described below is a single TCR beta chain sequence and its context. The record originates from a study of PD-L1 blockade in urothelial cancer. As for the study in general: The median T cell count in blood samples was more than 110,000.

Time point given: peripheral blood 6 weeks after treatment start. Sequencing used immunoSEQ multiplex PCR; TCRdb keeps in-frame clones, though not all of them. This sample carries around 62,000 clones, about 88% of them seen once, and the ten largest clones take approximately 10%. Trimming shortened V by 0 bases and J by 6 bases, and 15 bases separated the two germline ends. This CDR3 region has 16 residues. From germline, CDR1 is LGHNA and CDR2 YNFKEQ. This sequence was found in a man in his sixties with urothelial cancer. The sample in question was PBMCs, obtained around atezolizumab (anti-PD-L1) treatment. V gene TRBV4-2 combines with J gene TRBJ1-5; a weak D match, TRBD1 (5 bases). The CDR3 region is CASSQDFAQGGQPQHF. For the CDR3, the DNA is TGTGCCAGCAGCCAAGATTTTGCGCAGGGCGGTCAGCCCCAGCATTTT.